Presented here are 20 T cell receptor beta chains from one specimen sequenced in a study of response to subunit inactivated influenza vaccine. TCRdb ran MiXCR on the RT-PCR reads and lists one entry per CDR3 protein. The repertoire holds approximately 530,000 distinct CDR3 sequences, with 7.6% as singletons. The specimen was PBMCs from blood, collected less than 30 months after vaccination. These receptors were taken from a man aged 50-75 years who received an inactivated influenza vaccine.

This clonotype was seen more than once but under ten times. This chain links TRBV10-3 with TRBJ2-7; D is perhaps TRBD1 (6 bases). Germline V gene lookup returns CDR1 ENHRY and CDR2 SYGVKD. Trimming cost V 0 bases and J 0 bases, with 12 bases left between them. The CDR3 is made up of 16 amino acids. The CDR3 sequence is CAISESWQGSSYEQYF. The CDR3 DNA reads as TGTGCCATCAGTGAGTCTTGGCAGGGGAGCTCCTACGAGCAGTACTTC.

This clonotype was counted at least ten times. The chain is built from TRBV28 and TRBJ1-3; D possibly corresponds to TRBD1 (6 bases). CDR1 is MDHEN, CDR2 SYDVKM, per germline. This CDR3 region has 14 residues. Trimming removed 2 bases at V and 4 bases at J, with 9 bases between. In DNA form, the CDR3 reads TGTGCCAGCAGTTTAGGAGGGGGAGGAAACACCATATATTTT. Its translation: CASSLGGGGNTIYF.

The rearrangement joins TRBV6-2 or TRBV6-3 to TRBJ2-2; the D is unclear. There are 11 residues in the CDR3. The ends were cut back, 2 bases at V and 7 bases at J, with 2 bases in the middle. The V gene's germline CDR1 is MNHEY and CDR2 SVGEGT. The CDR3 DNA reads TGTGCCAGCAGTTACCGCGGGGAGCTGTTTTTT. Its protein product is CASSYRGELFF.

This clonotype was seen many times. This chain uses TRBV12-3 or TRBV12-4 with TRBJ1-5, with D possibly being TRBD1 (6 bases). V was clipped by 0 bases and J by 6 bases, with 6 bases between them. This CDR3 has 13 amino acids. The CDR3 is CASSLARGQPQHF. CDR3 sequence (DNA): TGTGCCAGCAGTTTAGCCAGGGGTCAGCCCCAGCATTTT.

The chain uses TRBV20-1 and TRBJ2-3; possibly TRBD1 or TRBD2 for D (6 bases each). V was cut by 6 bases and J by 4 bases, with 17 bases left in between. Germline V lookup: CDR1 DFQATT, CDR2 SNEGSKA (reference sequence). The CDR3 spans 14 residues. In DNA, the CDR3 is TGCAGTGCCCCGAAGGGGGGCTGGGCAGATACGCAGTATTTT. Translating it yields CSAPKGGWADTQYF.

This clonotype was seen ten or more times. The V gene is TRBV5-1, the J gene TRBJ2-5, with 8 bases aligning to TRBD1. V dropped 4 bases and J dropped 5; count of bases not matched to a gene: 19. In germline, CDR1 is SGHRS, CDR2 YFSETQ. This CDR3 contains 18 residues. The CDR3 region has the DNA TGCGCCAGCAGCCTGGACAGGGATTTCCAAAGTCGGGTGGAGACCCAGTACTTC. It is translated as CASSLDRDFQSRVETQYF.

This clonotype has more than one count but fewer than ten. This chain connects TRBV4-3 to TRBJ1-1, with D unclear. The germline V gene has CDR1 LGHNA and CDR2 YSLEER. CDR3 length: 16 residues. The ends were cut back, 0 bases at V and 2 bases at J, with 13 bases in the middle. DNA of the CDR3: TGCGCCAGCAGCCAAGATCTCCCCCCAGTTAACACTGAAGCTTTCTTT. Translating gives CASSQDLPPVNTEAFF.

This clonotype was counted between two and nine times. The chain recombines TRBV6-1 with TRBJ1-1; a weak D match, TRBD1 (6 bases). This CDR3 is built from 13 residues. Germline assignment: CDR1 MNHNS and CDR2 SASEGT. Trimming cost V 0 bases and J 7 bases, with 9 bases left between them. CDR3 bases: TGTGCCAGCAGTGAAGCGACAGGTGATGAAGCTTTCTTT. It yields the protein CASSEATGDEAFF.

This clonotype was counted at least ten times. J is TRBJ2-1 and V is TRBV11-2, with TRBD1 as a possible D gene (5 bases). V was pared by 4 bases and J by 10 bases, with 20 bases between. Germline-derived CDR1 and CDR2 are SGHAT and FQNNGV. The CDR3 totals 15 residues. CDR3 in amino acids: CASSYASWGGPEQFF. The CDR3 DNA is TGTGCCAGCAGCTACGCCAGCTGGGGCGGCCCGGAGCAGTTCTTC.

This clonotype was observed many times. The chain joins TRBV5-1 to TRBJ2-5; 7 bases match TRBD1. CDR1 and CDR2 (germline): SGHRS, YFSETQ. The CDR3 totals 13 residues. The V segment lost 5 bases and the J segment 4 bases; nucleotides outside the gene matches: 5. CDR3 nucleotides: TGCGCCAGCAGTCAGGACAGGCGAGAGACCCAGTACTTC. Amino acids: CASSQDRRETQYF.

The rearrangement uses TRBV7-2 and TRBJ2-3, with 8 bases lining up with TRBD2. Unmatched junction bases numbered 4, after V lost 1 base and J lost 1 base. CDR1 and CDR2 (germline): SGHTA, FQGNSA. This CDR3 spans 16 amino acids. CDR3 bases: TGTGCCAGCAGCTTAGGGTCTAGCGGGCGCACAGATACGCAGTATTTT. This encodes CASSLGSSGRTDTQYF.

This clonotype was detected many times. CDR3: CASSQGPGADNEQFF. For the CDR3, the DNA is TGTGCCAGCAGCCAAGGACCGGGGGCCGACAATGAGCAGTTCTTC. This chain links TRBV4-2 with TRBJ2-1; D could derive from TRBD1 or TRBD2 (6 bases each). Per the germline V gene, CDR1 is LGHNA and CDR2 is YNFKEQ. V was shortened by 1 base and J by 5 bases, with 12 bases between the two germline ends. The CDR3 consists of 15 residues.

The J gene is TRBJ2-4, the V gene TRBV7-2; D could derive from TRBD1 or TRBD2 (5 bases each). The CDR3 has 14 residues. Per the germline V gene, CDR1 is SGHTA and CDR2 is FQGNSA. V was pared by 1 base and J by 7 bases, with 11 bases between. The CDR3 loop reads CASSLVAWGNIQYF. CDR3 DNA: TGTGCCAGCAGCTTAGTTGCGTGGGGGAACATTCAGTACTTC. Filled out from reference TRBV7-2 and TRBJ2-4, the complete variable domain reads GAGVSQSPSNKVTEKGKDVELRCDPISGHTALYWYRQSLGQGLEFLIYFQGNSAPDKSGLPSDRFSAERTGGSVSTLTIQRTQQEDSAVYLCASSLVAWGNIQYFGAGTRLSVL.

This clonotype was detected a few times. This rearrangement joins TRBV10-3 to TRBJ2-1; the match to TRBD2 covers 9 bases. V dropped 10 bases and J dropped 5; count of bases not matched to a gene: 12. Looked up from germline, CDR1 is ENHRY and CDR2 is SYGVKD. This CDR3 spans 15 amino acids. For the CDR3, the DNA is TGTGCCACGAAAGGGGCGGGAGGGGCAGACAATGAGCAGTTCTTC. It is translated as CATKGAGGADNEQFF.

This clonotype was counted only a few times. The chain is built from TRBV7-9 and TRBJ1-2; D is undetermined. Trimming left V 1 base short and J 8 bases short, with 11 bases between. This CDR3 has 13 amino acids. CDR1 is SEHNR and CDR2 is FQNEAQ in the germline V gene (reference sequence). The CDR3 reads CASSLVGFDGYTF. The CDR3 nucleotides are TGTGCCAGCAGCTTAGTAGGGTTTGACGGCTACACCTTC. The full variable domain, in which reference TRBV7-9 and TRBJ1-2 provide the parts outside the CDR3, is DTGVSQNPRHKITKRGQNVTFRCDPISEHNRLYWYRQTLGQGPEFLTYFQNEAQLEKSRLLSDRFSAERPKGSFSTLEIQRTEQGDSAMYLCASSLVGFDGYTFGSGTRLTVV.

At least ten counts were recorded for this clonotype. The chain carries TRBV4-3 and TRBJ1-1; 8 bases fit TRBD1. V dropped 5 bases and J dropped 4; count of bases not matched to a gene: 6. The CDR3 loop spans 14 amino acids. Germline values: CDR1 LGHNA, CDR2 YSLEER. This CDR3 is CASSLDRDRTEAFF. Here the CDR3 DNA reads TGCGCCAGCAGCTTGGACAGGGATCGCACTGAAGCTTTCTTT.

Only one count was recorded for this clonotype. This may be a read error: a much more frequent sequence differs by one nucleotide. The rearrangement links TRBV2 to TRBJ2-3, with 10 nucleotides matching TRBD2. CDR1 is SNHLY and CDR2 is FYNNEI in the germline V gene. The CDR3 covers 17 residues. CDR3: CASRTASGGGGTDTQSF. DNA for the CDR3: TGTGCCAGCAGGACGGCTAGCGGGGGTGGGGGCACAGATACGCAGTCTTTT. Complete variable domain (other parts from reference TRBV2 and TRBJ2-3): EPEVTQTPSHQVTQMGQEVILRCVPISNHLYFYWYRQILGQKVEFLVSFYNNEISEKSEIFDDQFSVERPDGSNFTLKIRSTKLEDSAMYFCASRTASGGGGTDTQSFGPGTRLTVL.

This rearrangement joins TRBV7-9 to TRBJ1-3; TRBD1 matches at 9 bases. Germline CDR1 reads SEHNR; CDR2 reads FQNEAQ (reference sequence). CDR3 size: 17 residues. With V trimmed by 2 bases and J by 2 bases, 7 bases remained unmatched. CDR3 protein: CASSLSNRGQPGNTIYF. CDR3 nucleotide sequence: TGTGCCAGCAGCTTATCCAACAGGGGGCAGCCTGGAAACACCATATATTTT.

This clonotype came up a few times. CDR3 sequence reads: CASSQDNPGAYEQYF. DNA for the CDR3: TGTGCCAGCAGCCAAGATAATCCGGGGGCCTACGAGCAGTACTTC. The rearrangement links TRBV3-1 to TRBJ2-7; D is possibly TRBD2 (6 bases). The CDR3 consists of 15 residues. Trimming removed 0 bases at V and 2 bases at J, with 11 bases between. Germline V gene sequence: CDR1 LGHDT, CDR2 YNNKEL (reference sequence).

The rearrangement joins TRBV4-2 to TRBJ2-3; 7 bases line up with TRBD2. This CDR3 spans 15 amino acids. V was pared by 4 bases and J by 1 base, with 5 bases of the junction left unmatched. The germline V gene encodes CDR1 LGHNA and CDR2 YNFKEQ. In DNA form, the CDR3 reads TGTGCCAGCAGCCGAACTAGCGACCGCACAGATACGCAGTATTTT. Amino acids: CASSRTSDRTDTQYF.